Sequencing of this TCR beta chain was carried out in a study of T cell repertoires in cytomegalovirus infection. On this clonotype: Its cognate antigen is unknown.

TCRdb analysed the reads with MiXCR anew, one entry per CDR3 protein. Here the sample spans around 900,000 distinct CDR3 sequences, 31% being singletons. CDR3 length: 14 residues. The germline CDR1 and CDR2 sequences are SEHNR and FQNEAQ (reference sequence). V was clipped by 6 bases and J by 5 bases; unmatched bases: 6. The TCR comes from a human donor in good health (CMV status not recorded). Some clones in this sample may be carry-over from other donors' samples. The sample was cultured CD8+ T cells from PBMCs, taken from culture after CMV antigen stimulation. V usage is TRBV7-9 and J usage is TRBJ2-3; 9 bases line up with TRBD1. The CDR3 DNA is TGTGCCAGCAGATGGACAGGGGATAAAGATACGCAGTATTTT. Amino acid sequence: CASRWTGDKDTQYF.